The T cell receptor beta chain under discussion was sequenced for a study of T cell responses to AZD1222 COVID-19 vaccine (dated by TCRdb to the early 2020s). With regard to the full study: AZD1222 recipients given second doses at about 4 weeks or at about 12 weeks were pooled, since spike-specific TCR depth and breadth were not found to differ between the two schedules. Trial participants were enrolled by age into subgroups of 18-55, 56-69 and 70-plus years, and 148, 28 and 57 TCR-sequenced participants, respectively, were included in these subgroups. A total of 230 or so trial participants underwent TCR sequencing, of whom some 210 received two doses of AZD1222 and about 26 received two doses of the MenACWY control vaccine.

The time point label, as the study defines it: baseline before first vaccination. Samples from vaccinated people were obtained from the UK trials COV001 and COV002, which included a single-blind randomized controlled phase 2/3 trial of AZD1222 (ChAdOx1 nCoV-19) in healthy adults. Trial participant PBMC samples were collected at day 0 and day 28 after the second dose for TCRbeta chain sequencing. A remark on this clone: Its specific antigen is unknown. There are no base qualities to consult, and no much larger clone falls within one base.

Beyond this particular receptor, the publication reports: Reportedly, close to half of the unique spike-specific TCRs recognized epitopes lying outside the regions that are mutated in the B.1.351 and B.1.1.7 variants. CD4 TCRs associated with the vaccine covered the entire spike protein, and the dominant responses were in regions 160-218 and 743-854. Because no day 14 peak-response samples were available, repertoires were characterized only after the peak T cell response. A significant rise in spike-specific TCR breadth and depth was observed after two AZD1222 doses relative to day 0 and relative to MenACWY recipients. Most participants were white British and females outnumbered males, and the authors suggested that clonal diversity may have been underestimated. The 56-69-year group was small, and its depth increase did not reach significance, likely because of low power. Conclusions about previously exposed vaccinees are limited, since just a handful of AZD1222 recipients were seropositive for SARS-CoV-2 at baseline.

The CDR3 regions of human TCRbeta chains were analyzed by immunosequencing. As for the authors' bioinformatics: TCRs in the repertoires were compared against a reference library of SARS-CoV-2-specific TCRs that had been generated with the MIRA antigen-specificity platform. Breadth was defined as the fraction of unique TCRs that were SARS-CoV-2-associated, and depth was defined as the fraction of total T cells that were SARS-CoV-2-associated. Using the MIRA data, each spike-specific TCR was assigned both to the spike region to which the TCR was reactive and to a CD4 or CD8 class. Log10-transformed breadth and depth values were compared by one-way ANOVA with Sidak's multiple comparisons tests. TCRdb took over this immuneACCESS table, retaining in-frame rearrangements with V and J assigned. Such tables are incomplete; in checked studies, under half of the missing clones stem from an unresolved V gene, and the remainder is unexplained. D and trimming come from the DNA, and the V and J calls and clone size come from that table. The sample table lists about 140,000 clones, roughly 90% of them with a count of one. The ten largest clones add up to 2.8% of the sample.

The input for sequencing was peripheral blood, taken on day 0 of AZD1222 vaccination. The receptor's source is an adult in good health.

The DNA reads TGTGCCAGCAGCGCCCGGGCCGAAGGGGGCACTGAAGCTTTCTTT. It encodes CASSARAEGGTEAFF. Here the chain combines TRBV6-4 and TRBJ1-1, and perhaps TRBD1 as D gene, on 6 matching bases. The germline V gene supplies CDR1 MRHNA and CDR2 SNTAGT. The V and J ends are trimmed by 6 bases and 4 bases, leaving 18 bases between them. Including the terminal cysteine and phenylalanine, the CDR3 comprises 15 residues. The only DNA kept is the CDR3, 45 bases in frame from the first base.